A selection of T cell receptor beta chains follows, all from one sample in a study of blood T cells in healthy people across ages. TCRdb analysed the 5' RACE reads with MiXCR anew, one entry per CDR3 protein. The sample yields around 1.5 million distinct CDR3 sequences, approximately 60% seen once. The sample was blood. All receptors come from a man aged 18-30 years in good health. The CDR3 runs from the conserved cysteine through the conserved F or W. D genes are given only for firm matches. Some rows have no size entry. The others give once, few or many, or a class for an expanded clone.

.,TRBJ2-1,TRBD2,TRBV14,CASSQGASGSGVSYNEQFF,TGTGCCAGCAGCCAAGGGGCTAGCGGGAGTGGGGTCTCCTACAATGAGCAGTTCTTC
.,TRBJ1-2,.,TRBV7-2,CASSLQFLPTTDYGYTF,TGTGCCAGCAGCTTACAGTTTCTACCGACAACCGACTATGGCTACACCTTC
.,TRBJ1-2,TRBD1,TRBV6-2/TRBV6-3,CASSYSPTGSGGYTF,TGTGCCAGCAGTTACTCCCCGACAGGGTCCGGAGGCTACACCTTC
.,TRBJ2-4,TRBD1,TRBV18,CASSPASQGLAKNIQYF,TGTGCCAGCTCACCAGCCTCACAGGGGTTAGCCAAAAACATTCAGTACTTC
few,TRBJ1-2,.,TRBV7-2,CASSTGGDAFYGYTF,TGTGCCAGCAGCACTGGGGGGGACGCGTTCTATGGCTACACCTTC
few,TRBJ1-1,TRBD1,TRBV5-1,CASRTGQTSGTEAFF,TGCGCCAGCAGGACGGGACAGACTAGCGGGACTGAAGCTTTCTTT
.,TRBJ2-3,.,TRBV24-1,CATSDPPSGTDTQYF,TGTGCCACCAGTGATCCCCCGAGTGGCACAGATACGCAGTATTTT
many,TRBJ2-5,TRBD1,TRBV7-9,CASTLNGRQGGETQYF,TGTGCCAGCACCCTCAACGGCCGACAGGGCGGAGAGACCCAGTACTTC
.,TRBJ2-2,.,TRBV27,CASSNYEEGELFF,TGTGCCAGCAGCAATTACGAAGAAGGGGAGCTGTTTTTT
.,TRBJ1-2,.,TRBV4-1,CASSQEGWGPNYGYTF,TGCGCCAGCAGCCAAGAAGGTTGGGGCCCGAACTATGGCTACACCTTC
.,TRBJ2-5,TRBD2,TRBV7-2,CASSTTGTSSQETQYF,TGTGCCAGCAGCACGACCGGGACTAGCTCTCAAGAGACCCAGTACTTC
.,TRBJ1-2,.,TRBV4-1,CASSQVLPTYGYTF,TGCGCCAGCAGCCAAGTCCTCCCAACCTATGGCTACACCTTC
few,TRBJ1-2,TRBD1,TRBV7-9,CASSYSTGDRGYTF,TGTGCCAGCAGCTACTCGACAGGGGATCGTGGCTACACCTTC
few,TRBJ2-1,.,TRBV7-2,CASSLFAGSGNEQFF,TGTGCCAGCAGCTTATTCGCAGGGTCAGGCAATGAGCAGTTCTTC
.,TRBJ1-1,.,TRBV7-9,CASSLAPGPNTEAFF,TGTGCCAGCAGCTTAGCGCCAGGGCCGAACACTGAAGCTTTCTTT
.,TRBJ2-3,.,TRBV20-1,CSAGDIHGTDTQYF,TGCAGTGCTGGAGATATACACGGCACAGATACGCAGTATTTT
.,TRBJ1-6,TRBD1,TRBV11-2,CASSLVAGGGSPLHF,TGTGCCAGCAGCTTAGTCGCAGGGGGAGGGTCACCCCTCCACTTT
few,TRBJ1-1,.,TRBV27,CASSLSPDLGAFF,TGTGCCAGCAGTTTATCCCCGGACCTGGGAGCTTTCTTT
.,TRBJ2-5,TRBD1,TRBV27,CASSWGRGSQETQYF,TGTGCCAGCAGTTGGGGCAGGGGGTCTCAAGAGACCCAGTACTTC
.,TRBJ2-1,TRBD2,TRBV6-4,CASSDTSGGYNEQFF,TGTGCCAGCAGTGACACTAGCGGGGGGTACAATGAGCAGTTCTTC
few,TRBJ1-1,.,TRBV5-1,CASSTDGGTEAFF,TGCGCCAGCTCCACGGATGGGGGCACTGAAGCTTTCTTT
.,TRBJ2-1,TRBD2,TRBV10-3,CAISESSGRGNDEQFF,TGTGCCATCAGCGAGTCTAGCGGGAGAGGTAATGATGAGCAGTTCTTC
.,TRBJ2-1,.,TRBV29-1,CSVEPPGDEQFF,TGCAGCGTTGAACCCCCGGGGGATGAGCAGTTCTTC
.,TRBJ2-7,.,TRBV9,CASSGATYEQYF,TGTGCCAGCAGTGGAGCCACCTACGAGCAGTACTTC
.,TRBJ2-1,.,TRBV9,CASSVADGEQFF,TGTGCCAGCAGCGTTGCGGATGGTGAGCAGTTCTTC
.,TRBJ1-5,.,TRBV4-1,CASSVRHVSNQPQHF,TGCGCCAGCAGCGTACGACATGTTAGCAATCAGCCCCAGCATTTT
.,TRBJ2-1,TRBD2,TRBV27,CASSWGGSYDEQFF,TGTGCCAGCTCTTGGGGCGGGAGTTACGATGAGCAGTTCTTC
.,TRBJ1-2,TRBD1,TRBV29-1,CSVGRQGFLPGYGYTF,TGCAGCGTCGGAAGACAGGGGTTCTTACCGGGGTATGGCTACACCTTC
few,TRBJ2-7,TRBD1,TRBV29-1,CITQDRAYEQYF,TGCATCACCCAGGACAGGGCCTACGAGCAGTACTTC
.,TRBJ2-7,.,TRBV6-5,CASSRGPLEQYF,TGTGCCAGCAGCCGAGGACCCTTGGAGCAGTACTTC
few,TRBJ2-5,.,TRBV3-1,CASSQVEGQETQYF,TGTGCCAGCAGCCAAGTCGAGGGACAAGAGACCCAGTACTTC
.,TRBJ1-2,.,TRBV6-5,CASMEGRGGYTF,TGTGCCAGCATGGAGGGAAGAGGTGGCTACACCTTC
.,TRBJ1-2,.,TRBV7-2,CATRPGLANYGYTF,TGTGCCACACGACCGGGTCTAGCTAACTATGGCTACACCTTC
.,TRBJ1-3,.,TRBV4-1,CASSQVANSGNTIYF,TGCGCCAGCAGCCAAGTGGCCAACTCTGGAAACACCATATATTTT
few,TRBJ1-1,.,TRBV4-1,CASSQVHRQGNTEAFF,TGCGCCAGCAGCCAAGTTCACCGGCAGGGGAACACTGAAGCTTTCTTT
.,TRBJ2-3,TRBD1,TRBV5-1,CASSFVAGGRDTQYF,TGCGCCAGCAGCTTCGTAGCAGGGGGCAGGGATACGCAGTATTTT
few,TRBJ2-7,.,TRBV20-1,CSATTDNPYEQYF,TGCAGTGCTACTACGGACAATCCCTACGAGCAGTACTTC
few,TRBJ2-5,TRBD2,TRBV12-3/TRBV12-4,CASRSLAGVETQYF,TGTGCCAGCAGATCCTTAGCGGGGGTAGAGACCCAGTACTTC
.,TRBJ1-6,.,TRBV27,CASKPRQVYNSPLHF,TGTGCCAGCAAACCACGGCAGGTCTATAATTCACCCCTCCACTTT
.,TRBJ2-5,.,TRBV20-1,CSAREVNSAETQYF,TGCAGTGCTAGAGAGGTTAACTCGGCAGAGACCCAGTACTTC
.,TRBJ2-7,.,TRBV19,CASRGRETYEQYF,TGTGCCAGTAGGGGCAGGGAAACCTACGAGCAGTACTTC
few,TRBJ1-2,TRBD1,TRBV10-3,CAISENDRANYGYTF,TGTGCCATCAGTGAAAACGACAGGGCAAACTATGGCTACACCTTC
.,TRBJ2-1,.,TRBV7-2,CASSLTAGTRNNEQFF,TGTGCCAGTAGCTTAACGGCAGGGACGAGAAACAATGAGCAGTTCTTC